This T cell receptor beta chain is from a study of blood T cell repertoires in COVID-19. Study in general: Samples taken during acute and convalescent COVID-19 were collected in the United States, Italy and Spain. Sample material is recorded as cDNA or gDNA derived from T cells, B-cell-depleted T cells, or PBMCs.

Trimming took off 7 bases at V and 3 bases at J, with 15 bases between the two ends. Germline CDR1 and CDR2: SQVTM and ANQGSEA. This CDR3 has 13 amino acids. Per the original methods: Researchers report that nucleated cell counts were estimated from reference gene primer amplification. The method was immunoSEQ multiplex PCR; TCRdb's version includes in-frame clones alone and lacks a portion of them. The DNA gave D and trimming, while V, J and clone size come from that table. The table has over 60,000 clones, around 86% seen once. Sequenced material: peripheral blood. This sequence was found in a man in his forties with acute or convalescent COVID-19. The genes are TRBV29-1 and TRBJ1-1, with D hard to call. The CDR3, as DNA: TGCAGCGCGAAAGTCAGGCAGGACACTGAAGCTTTCTTT. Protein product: CSAKVRQDTEAFF.